Sequencing of this T cell receptor (beta chain) was carried out in a study of blood T cells in healthy people across ages. The study, taken as a whole, reports: Fewer expanded clones and more diversity marked long-lived versus aged donors.

CDR1 is SEHNR, CDR2 FQNEAQ, per germline (reference sequence). This CDR3 spans 12 amino acids. A remark on this clonotype: The antigen is unknown.

Primed by a sample-barcoded 5' primer and a J-beta primer mix, a second PCR proceeded for roughly 7 to 12 cycles. TCRdb processed the 5' RACE reads anew with MiXCR; each CDR3 protein has one entry. The sample shows over 500,000 distinct CDR3 sequences, about 50% of them seen only once. The TCR sequence derives from a woman older than 75 in good health. The sequenced material came from blood. This sequence joins TRBV7-9 and TRBJ2-1; no definite D call. Matching the DNA end better, TRBJ2-7 makes the J call doubtful. Here the CDR3 reads CASSGLPNEQYF. The CDR3 DNA reads TGTGCCAGCAGCGGATTACCCAATGAGCAGTACTTC.